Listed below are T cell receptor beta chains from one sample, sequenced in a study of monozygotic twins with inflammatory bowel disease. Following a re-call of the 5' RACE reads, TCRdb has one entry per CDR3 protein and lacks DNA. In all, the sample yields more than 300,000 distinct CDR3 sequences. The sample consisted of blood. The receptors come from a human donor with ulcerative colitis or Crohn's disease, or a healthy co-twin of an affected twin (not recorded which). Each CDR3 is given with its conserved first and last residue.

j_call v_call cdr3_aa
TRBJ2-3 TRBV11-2 CASSLRRTSGGITDTQYF
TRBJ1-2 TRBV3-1 CASSQQGAYGYTF
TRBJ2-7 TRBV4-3 CASSQEVGHTDHEQYF
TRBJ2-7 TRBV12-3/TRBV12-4 CASSPPRQGGYEQYF
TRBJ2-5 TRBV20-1 CSAKDQRGVETQYF
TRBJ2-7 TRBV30 CAWNLDRDYEQYF
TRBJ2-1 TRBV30 CAWSDPGQGTYNEQFF
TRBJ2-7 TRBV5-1 CASSFARSSYEQYF
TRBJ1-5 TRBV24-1 CATSEGTGVKGNQPQHF
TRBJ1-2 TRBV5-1 CASSLDSSYGYTF
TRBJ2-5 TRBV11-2 CASSSTSVGQVKETQYF
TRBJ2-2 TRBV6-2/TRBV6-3 CASSYSRRDTAGTGELFF
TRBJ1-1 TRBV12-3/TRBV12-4 CASTPQGYTEAFF
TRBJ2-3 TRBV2 CASSPQGGQSTDTQYF
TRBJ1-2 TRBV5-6 CASSLGTGYYGYTF
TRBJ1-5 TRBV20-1 CSAAGGASSNQPQHF
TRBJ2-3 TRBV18 CASSPASRGLGTDTQYF